Detailed here is one TCR beta chain. Its antigen is as yet unknown. The CDR3 is 14 amino acids. Germline V gene data show CDR1 as GTSNPN and CDR2 as SVGIG (reference sequence). Trimming shortened V by 4 bases and J by 7 bases, and 16 bases separated the two germline ends. It was with 60 Vbeta and 13 Jbeta primers that the PCR ran. Sequencing used immunoSEQ multiplex PCR; TCRdb keeps in-frame clones, though not all of them. The sample records about 170,000 clones, 70% to 85% being singletons. These data belong to a study of cytomegalovirus exposure and HLA in healthy donors. Study summary: A previous analysis identified 100 million or so unique TCR beta sequences derived from some 200 million T cells.

General study results and limits: One later analysis reportedly identified an Asian-associated ancestry cluster that showed fewer N-insertions than the approximately 600-donor mean.

Specimen: PBMCs. The chain is built from TRBV30 and TRBJ1-4; D may be TRBD1 (5 bases). The clonotype was recovered from a human donor in good health. The CDR3, as DNA: TGTGCCTGGACACACGTTGGGGGAGGTGAAAAACTGTTTTTT. This encodes CAWTHVGGGEKLFF.